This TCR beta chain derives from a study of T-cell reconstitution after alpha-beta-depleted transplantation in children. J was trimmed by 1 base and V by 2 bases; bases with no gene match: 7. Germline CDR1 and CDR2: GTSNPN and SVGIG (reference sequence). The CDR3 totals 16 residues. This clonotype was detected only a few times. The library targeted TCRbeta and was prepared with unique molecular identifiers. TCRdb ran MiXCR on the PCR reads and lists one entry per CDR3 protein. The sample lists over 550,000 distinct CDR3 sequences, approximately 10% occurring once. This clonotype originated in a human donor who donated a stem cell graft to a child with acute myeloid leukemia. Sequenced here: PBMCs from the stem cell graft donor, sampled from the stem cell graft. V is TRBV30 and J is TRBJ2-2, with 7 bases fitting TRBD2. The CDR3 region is CAWSFTAGLNTGELFF. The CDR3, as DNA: TGTGCCTGGAGTTTCACAGCGGGACTGAACACCGGGGAGCTGTTTTTT.